Listed below are T cell receptor beta chains from one sample, sequenced in a study of control samples from healthy donors and cancer patients. TCRdb's table, derived via immunoSEQ multiplex PCR, lists solely in-frame clones and lacks some. The sample yields tens of thousands of clones, about 88% seen once. The sample taken for sequencing was blood. These receptors came from a woman in her sixties or seventies in good health. Each CDR3 is given with its conserved first and last residue. A D gene is named only where the DNA matches it firmly. Some rows mark clone size as missing; the rest say once, few, many or name a class of expanded clone.

j_gene | v_gene | d_gene | abundance | CDR3nt | CDR3aa
TRBJ2-7 | TRBV12-3/TRBV12-4 | TRBD1 | . | TGTGCCAGCAGCCGGACAGGGTACGAGCAGTACTTC | CASSRTGYEQYF
TRBJ2-1 | TRBV13 | . | . | TGTGCCAGCAGCTCCCTTGGGGGGGGCCTTGGGATGGACAATGAGCAGTTCTTC | CASSSLGGGLGMDNEQFF
TRBJ2-1 | TRBV5-1 | TRBD2 | . | TGCGCCAGCAGCTTGGAAGCGGGACTTTACAATGAGCAGTTCTTC | CASSLEAGLYNEQFF
TRBJ2-2 | TRBV7-6 | TRBD2 | . | TGTGCCAGCAGCTCAACTAGCGGATACACCGGGGAGCTGTTTTTT | CASSSTSGYTGELFF
TRBJ2-5 | TRBV11-3 | . | . | TGTGCCAGCAGCTGCCCGGGAAACTTCCAAGAGACCCAGTACTTC | CASSCPGNFQETQYF
TRBJ1-5 | TRBV6-1 | . | . | TGTGCCAGCAGTGAAGGAGCGGGTCAGGGGTTTCAGCCCCAGCATTTT | CASSEGAGQGFQPQHF
TRBJ1-1 | TRBV5-1 | . | . | TGCGCCAGCAGCTCGCCCAACCAGGGGACTGAAGCTTTCTTT | CASSSPNQGTEAFF
TRBJ2-2 | TRBV12-5 | TRBD1 | . | TGTGCTAGTGGTTTGGATGACAGGGGGACCGGGGAGCTGTTTTTT | CASGLDDRGTGELFF
TRBJ2-6 | TRBV5-4 | TRBD2 | . | TGTGCCAGCAGCACGGGACTAGCGGGAAGGGGTGGGGCCAACGTCCTGACTTTC | CASSTGLAGRGGANVLTF
TRBJ2-3 | TRBV9 | . | . | TGTGCCAGCAGCGCGGGGCGGAGCACAGATACGCAGTATTTT | CASSAGRSTDTQYF
TRBJ1-4 | TRBV4-2 | . | . | TGTGCCAGCAGCCAAGATTTAGCTGGGGATGAAAAACTGTTTTTT | CASSQDLAGDEKLFF
TRBJ1-1 | TRBV18 | TRBD1 | . | TGTGTCAGCTCACCGAAAAGACAGGGGGCCTCGAACACTGAAGCTTTCTTT | CVSSPKRQGASNTEAFF
TRBJ1-2 | TRBV6-6 | TRBD1 | . | TGTGCCAGCAGTTACTCGAATCTTGGGACAGGGGATGGCTACACCTTC | CASSYSNLGTGDGYTF
TRBJ2-1 | TRBV19 | TRBD2 | . | TGTGCCAGTAGTACTCGGGAGGCTTCGCCGCAGTTCTTC | CASSTREASPQFF
TRBJ1-2 | TRBV19 | . | few | TGTGCCAGTAGTTACGTGTATGGCTACACCTTC | CASSYVYGYTF
TRBJ1-1 | TRBV19 | TRBD1 | . | TGTGCCAGCCATGGACAGGGGGCTAGCACTGAAGCTTTCTTT | CASHGQGASTEAFF
TRBJ2-1 | TRBV18 | TRBD2 | . | TGTGCCAGCTCACCGCTTCCGGGGGGGGACAATGAGCAGTTCTTC | CASSPLPGGDNEQFF
TRBJ1-3 | TRBV10-3 | . | once | TGTGCCATCAGCGCCTCAGGGGTTTCTGGAAACACCATATATTTT | CAISASGVSGNTIYF
TRBJ1-4 | TRBV3-1/TRBV3-2 | . | . | TGTGCCAGCAGCCAAGTTGGAGGGGTGGCTAATGAAAAACTGTTTTTT | CASSQVGGVANEKLFF
TRBJ2-2 | TRBV19 | . | . | TGTGCCAGTAGTATTGGGGCCAGAAACACCGGGGAGCTGTTTTTT | CASSIGARNTGELFF
TRBJ1-1 | TRBV11-2 | . | . | TGTGCCAGCAGCTTAGATCAGGGGAGCACTGAAGCTTTCTTT | CASSLDQGSTEAFF
TRBJ1-6 | TRBV4-3 | TRBD1 | . | TGCGCCAGCAGCCAAGCGACGGGACAGGGCAGGGATTCACCCCTCCACTTT | CASSQATGQGRDSPLHF
TRBJ1-4 | TRBV30 | . | . | TGTGCCTGGACGAGGGACGCTGAAAAACTGTTTTTT | CAWTRDAEKLFF
TRBJ1-1 | TRBV18 | TRBD1 | many | TGTGCCAGCTCACAGGGACAGGGGAACACTGAAGCTTTCTTT | CASSQGQGNTEAFF
TRBJ1-1 | TRBV6-5 | TRBD1 | . | TGTGCCAGCAGTAACGTACAGGGGGCAGGGACTGAAGCTTTCTTT | CASSNVQGAGTEAFF
TRBJ2-7 | TRBV6-2/TRBV6-3 | TRBD2 | . | TGTGCCAGCAGTTATTCCGTAGCGGGAGGGATATACGAGCAGTACTTC | CASSYSVAGGIYEQYF
TRBJ2-7 | TRBV5-1 | . | . | TGCGCCAGCAGCTTGGAAGTCAGAATCTACCCACGAGACTCCTACGAGCAGTACTTC | CASSLEVRIYPRDSYEQYF